The clone carrying this T cell receptor beta chain was seen repeatedly, ten times or more. Its cognate antigen is unknown. After removal of 2 bases from V and 8 bases from J, the junction contained 9 bases not matched to a gene. This CDR3 has 15 residues. Profiling of TCR beta VDJ combinations and CDR3 sequences used genomic DNA as template. Using its own MiXCR run on the reads, TCRdb lists one record per CDR3 protein. The sample contains 250,000 to 350,000 distinct CDR3 sequences, 56% of which appear only once. This sample was taken from a study of CD8+CD57+ T cells in acquired aplastic anemia. Study in general: The mean DNA yield obtained from sorted CD4+ and CD8+ cells came to approximately 3.2 ug.

It was patients with CD8+CD57+ cell expansion by flow cytometry who were chosen for sequencing. A severe acquired aplastic anemia diagnosis applied to all patients. The study sampled blood from patients who had received no therapy. Study observations and caveats: Nearly 30 was the count of CD8+ CDR3 sequences that patients shared with controls.

This clonotype was obtained from a human donor with aplastic anemia. The chain has TRBV12-3 or TRBV12-4 and TRBJ1-2; 9 bases agree with TRBD1. The source material was sorted CD4+, CD8+, or CD8+CD57+ T cells (not recorded which) from PBMCs. The CDR3 loop reads CASSLTGQGLGGYTF. CDR3 in DNA: TGTGCCAGCAGTTTAACGGGACAGGGACTTGGCGGCTACACCTTC.